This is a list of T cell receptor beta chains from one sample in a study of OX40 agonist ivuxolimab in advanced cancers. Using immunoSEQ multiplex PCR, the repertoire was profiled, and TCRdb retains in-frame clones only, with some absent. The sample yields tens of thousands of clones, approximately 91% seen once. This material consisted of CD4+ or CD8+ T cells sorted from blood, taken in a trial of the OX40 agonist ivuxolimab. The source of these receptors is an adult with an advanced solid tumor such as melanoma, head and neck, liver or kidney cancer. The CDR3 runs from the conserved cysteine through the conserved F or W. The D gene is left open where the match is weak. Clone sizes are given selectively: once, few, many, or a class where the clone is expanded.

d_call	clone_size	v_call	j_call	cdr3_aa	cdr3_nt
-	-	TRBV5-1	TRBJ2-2	CASSSLQVPGELFF	TGCGCCAGCAGCTCATTACAGGTTCCCGGGGAGCTGTTTTTT
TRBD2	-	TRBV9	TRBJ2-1	CASSAGLAVYNEQFF	TGTGCCAGCAGCGCAGGACTAGCGGTCTACAATGAGCAGTTCTTC
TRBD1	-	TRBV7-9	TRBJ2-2	CASSSPKRTGYHTGELFF	TGTGCCAGCAGCTCACCAAAACGGACAGGGTACCACACCGGGGAGCTGTTTTTT
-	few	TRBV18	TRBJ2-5	CASSPRGGAQETQYF	TGTGCCAGCTCACCACGGGGCGGAGCTCAAGAGACCCAGTACTTC
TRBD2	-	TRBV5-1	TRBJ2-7	CASSLVLAGATYEQYF	TGCGCCAGCAGCTTGGTGTTAGCGGGGGCTACCTACGAGCAGTACTTC
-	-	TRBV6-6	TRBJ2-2	CASTPEGTPNTGELFF	TGTGCCAGCACCCCGGAGGGGACACCTAACACCGGGGAGCTGTTTTTT
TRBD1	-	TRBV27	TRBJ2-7	CASSLGTAYEQYF	TGTGCCAGCAGTTTAGGGACAGCCTACGAGCAGTACTTC
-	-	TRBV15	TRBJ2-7	CATSREVVGYEQYF	TGTGCCACCAGCAGAGAGGTGGTAGGGTACGAGCAGTACTTC
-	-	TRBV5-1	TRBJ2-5	CASSLASGEETQYF	TGCGCCAGCAGCTTGGCGTCAGGGGAAGAGACCCAGTACTTC
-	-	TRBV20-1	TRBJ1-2	CSATGFLGYTF	TGCAGTGCTACTGGGTTCTTAGGCTACACCTTC
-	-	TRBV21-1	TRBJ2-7	CASRDGTDYEQYF	TGTGCCAGCCGAGACGGGACAGACTACGAGCAGTACTTC
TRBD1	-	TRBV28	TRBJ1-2	CASSFFWDRTFNYGYTF	TGTGCCAGCAGTTTTTTTTGGGACAGGACCTTTAACTATGGCTACACCTTC
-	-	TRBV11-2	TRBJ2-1	CASSPRFSGALGEQFF	TGTGCCAGCAGCCCCCGTTTTAGCGGTGCCCTCGGTGAGCAGTTCTTC
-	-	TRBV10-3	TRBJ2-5	CAISERALLYQETQYF	TGTGCCATCAGTGAACGGGCCCTCCTTTACCAAGAGACCCAGTACTTC
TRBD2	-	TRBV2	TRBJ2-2	CASVLLAGEITGELFF	TGTGCCAGCGTGCTGTTAGCGGGGGAGATCACCGGGGAGCTGTTTTTT
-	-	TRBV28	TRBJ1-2	CALKQGPYGYTF	TGTGCGTTAAAGCAGGGGCCCTATGGCTACACCTTC
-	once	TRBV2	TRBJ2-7	CASRREGYEQYF	TGTGCCAGCAGGAGGGAAGGCTACGAGCAGTACTTC
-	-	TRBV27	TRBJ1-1	CASSLLWNTEAFF	TGTGCCAGCAGTTTATTGTGGAACACTGAAGCTTTCTTT
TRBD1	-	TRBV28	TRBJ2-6	CASSHQGALSGANVLTF	TGTGCCAGCAGTCACCAGGGGGCCCTTTCTGGGGCCAACGTCCTGACTTTC
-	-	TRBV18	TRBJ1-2	CASSPGTGLGGYTF	TGTGCCAGCTCACCAGGAACAGGACTAGGAGGCTACACCTTC
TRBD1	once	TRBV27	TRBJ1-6	CASSLDSIRGSVSPLHF	TGTGCCAGCAGTTTAGACTCTATCAGGGGGTCGGTTTCACCCCTCCACTTT
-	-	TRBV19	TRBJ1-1	CASSQARQPEAFF	TGTGCCAGTAGCCAAGCAAGACAGCCTGAAGCTTTCTTT
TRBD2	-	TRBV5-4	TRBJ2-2	CASSLLGLATNTGELFF	TGTGCCAGCAGCTTACTGGGACTAGCAACCAACACCGGGGAGCTGTTTTTT
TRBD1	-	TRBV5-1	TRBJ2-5	CASSSGTGQETQYF	TGCGCCAGCAGCTCTGGGACAGGACAAGAGACCCAGTACTTC
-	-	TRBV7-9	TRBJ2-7	CASSKIRGSSYEQYF	TGTGCCAGCAGCAAAATTCGTGGCAGTTCCTACGAGCAGTACTTC
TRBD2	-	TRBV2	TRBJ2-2	CASSPGLAGTNTGELFF	TGTGCCAGCAGTCCGGGACTAGCGGGGACTAACACCGGGGAGCTGTTTTTT
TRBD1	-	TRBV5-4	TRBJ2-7	CASSMGQGLREQYF	TGTGCCAGCAGCATGGGACAGGGTCTGAGGGAGCAGTACTTC
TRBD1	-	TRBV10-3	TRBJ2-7	CAISETGTGELDEQYF	TGTGCCATCAGCGAAACCGGGACAGGGGAGCTAGACGAGCAGTACTTC
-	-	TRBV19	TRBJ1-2	CASSILSRVLHGYTF	TGTGCCAGTAGTATCTTATCCAGGGTTTTGCATGGCTACACCTTC
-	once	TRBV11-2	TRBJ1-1	CASSLFRRRIDTEAFF	TGTGCCAGCAGCTTATTCCGGCGGCGAATCGACACTGAAGCTTTCTTT
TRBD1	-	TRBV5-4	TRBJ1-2	CASSRGQTDYGYTF	TGTGCCAGCAGCCGGGGACAGACCGACTATGGCTACACCTTC
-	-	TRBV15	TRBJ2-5	CATSRGAQETQYF	TGTGCCACCAGCAGAGGTGCGCAGGAGACCCAGTACTTC
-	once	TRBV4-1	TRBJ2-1	CASSQEGGSYNEQFF	TGCGCCAGCAGCCAAGAAGGGGGGTCGTACAATGAGCAGTTCTTC
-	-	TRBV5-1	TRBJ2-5	CASSLVTIEETQYF	TGCGCCAGCAGCTTGGTGACGATAGAAGAGACCCAGTACTTC
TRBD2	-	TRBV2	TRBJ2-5	CASSEPGTSGGAEETQYF	TGTGCCAGCAGTGAACCAGGGACTAGCGGGGGGGCCGAGGAGACCCAGTACTTC
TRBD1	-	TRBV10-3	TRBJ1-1	CAISESGGQVNTEAFF	TGTGCCATCAGTGAGTCGGGGGGACAGGTAAACACTGAAGCTTTCTTT
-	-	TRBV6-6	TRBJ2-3	CASSPQGTDTQYF	TGTGCCAGCAGTCCCCAGGGCACAGATACGCAGTATTTT
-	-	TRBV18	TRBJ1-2	CASSSESYGYTF	TGTGCCAGCTCATCCGAGTCCTATGGCTACACCTTC
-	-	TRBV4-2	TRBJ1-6	CASSLTDGDYNSPLHF	TGTGCCAGCAGCCTTACGGACGGAGACTATAATTCACCCCTCCACTTT
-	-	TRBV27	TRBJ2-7	CASSPMTGLGFSEQYF	TGTGCCAGCAGTCCCATGACCGGGTTAGGTTTTAGCGAGCAGTACTTC
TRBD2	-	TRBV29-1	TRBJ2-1	CSGRSREFGEQFF	TGCAGCGGGAGGTCGCGGGAGTTCGGTGAGCAGTTCTTC
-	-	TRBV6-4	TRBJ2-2	CASSHRLITGWVDTGELFF	TGTGCCAGCAGTCACCGACTTATAACAGGGTGGGTGGACACCGGGGAGCTGTTTTTT
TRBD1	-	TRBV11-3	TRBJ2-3	CASSPRYRGLTDTQYF	TGTGCCAGCAGCCCCCGGTACAGGGGGCTCACAGATACGCAGTATTTT
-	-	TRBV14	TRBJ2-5	CASSQGYTETQYF	TGTGCCAGCAGCCAGGGGTACACAGAGACCCAGTACTTC
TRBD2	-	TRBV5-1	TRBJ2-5	CASSLLAGQETQYF	TGCGCCAGCAGCCTACTAGCGGGACAAGAGACCCAGTACTTC
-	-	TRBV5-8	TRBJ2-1	CASSPSGTEKGFF	TGTGCCAGCAGCCCAAGCGGGACAGAGAAGGGGTTCTTC
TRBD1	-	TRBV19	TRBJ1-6	CASKGSGQGGRNSPLHF	TGTGCCAGTAAAGGGTCCGGACAGGGCGGAAGAAATTCACCCCTCCACTTT
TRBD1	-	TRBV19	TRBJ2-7	CASSIARTGSYEQYF	TGTGCCAGTAGTATAGCGCGGACAGGATCCTACGAGCAGTACTTC
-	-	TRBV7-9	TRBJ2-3	CASSFWRDLDTQYF	TGTGCCAGCAGCTTCTGGCGGGACCTAGATACGCAGTATTTT
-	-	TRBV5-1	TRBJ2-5	CASSAGPTETQYF	TGCGCCAGCAGCGCGGGGCCCACCGAGACCCAGTACTTC
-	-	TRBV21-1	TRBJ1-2	CASSKRPARPFYGYTF	TGTGCCAGCAGCAAAAGGCCTGCGCGGCCCTTCTATGGCTACACCTTC
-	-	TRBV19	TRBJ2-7	CASSRGGSNAYEQYF	TGTGCCAGTAGCAGGGGGGGCTCCAATGCCTACGAGCAGTACTTC
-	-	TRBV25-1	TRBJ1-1	CASSALHAEAFF	TGTGCCAGCAGTGCCCTACATGCTGAAGCTTTCTTT
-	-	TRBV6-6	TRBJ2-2	CASSWATRTGELFF	TGTGCCAGCAGCTGGGCCACGAGGACCGGGGAGCTGTTTTTT